This T cell receptor (beta chain) derives from a study of tumor and adjacent non-tumor tissue in lung cancer. The library came from three nested PCR rounds adapted from ARM-PCR protocols. TCRdb reprocessed the multiplex PCR reads via MiXCR and lists one record per CDR3 protein. Here the sample spans more than 85,000 distinct CDR3 sequences, nearly 85% being singletons. The template was RNA from unsorted bulk tissue. This CDR3 region has 14 residues. The V gene's germline CDR1 is MRHNA and CDR2 SNTAGT. As for this clonotype: The junction and the germline gene differ at one end; a read error may be behind it.

The chain recombines TRBV6-4 with TRBJ1-2; 8 nucleotides match TRBD1. Material for sequencing was lung tumor tissue. This sequence was found in a man in his sixties or seventies with non-small cell lung cancer. CDR3 sequence (DNA): TGTGCCAGCAGTGACACCACCGGGACAGGCTGTTTGACGTTC. As protein: CASSDTTGTGCLTF.